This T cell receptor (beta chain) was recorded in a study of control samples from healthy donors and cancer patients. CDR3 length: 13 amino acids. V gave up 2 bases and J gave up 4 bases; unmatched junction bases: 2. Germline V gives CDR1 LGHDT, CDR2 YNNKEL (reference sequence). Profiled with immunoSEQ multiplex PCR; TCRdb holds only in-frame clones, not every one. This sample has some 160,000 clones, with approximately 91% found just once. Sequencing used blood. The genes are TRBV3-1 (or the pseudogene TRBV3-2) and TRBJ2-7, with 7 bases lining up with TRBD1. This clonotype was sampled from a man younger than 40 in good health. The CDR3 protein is CASSQPTGYEQYF. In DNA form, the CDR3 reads TGTGCCAGCAGCCAACCGACAGGGTACGAGCAGTACTTC.